This TCR beta chain is drawn from a study of blood T cell repertoires in COVID-19. The assay was immunoSEQ multiplex PCR, and TCRdb's table has in-frame clones only and misses some. The table lists fewer than 300,000 clones, approximately 91% of them singletons. V trimming: 1 base; J trimming: 4 bases; junction bases outside the gene matches: 6. CDR1 SEHNR and CDR2 FQNEAQ come from the germline V gene (reference sequence). CDR3 length: 16 amino acids. The rearrangement joins TRBV7-9 to TRBJ2-2; 7 bases are a match to TRBD1. This receptor was taken from a woman in her twenties or thirties with acute or convalescent COVID-19. Input material: peripheral blood. DNA for the CDR3: TGTGCCAGCAGCTTAGGTGAACAGGGGCGCACCGGGGAGCTGTTTTTT. It yields the protein CASSLGEQGRTGELFF.